These 12 T cell receptor beta chains were all obtained from the same sample, sequenced in a study of blood T cell repertoires in COVID-19. The repertoire was sequenced with immunoSEQ multiplex PCR; TCRdb's copy has only in-frame clones and lacks some. Of approximately 94,000 clones listed, 88% are singletons. The sequenced sample was peripheral blood. The receptors were sampled from a woman aged 70-85 years with acute or convalescent COVID-19.

The V and J genes are TRBV5-1 and TRBJ2-5; possibly TRBD1 for D (5 bases). CDR3 length equals 15 residues. The V gene lost 4 bases and the J gene lost 2 bases, with 15 bases spanning the gap. Germline V CDR1 and CDR2: SGHRS, YFSETQ. Here the CDR3 DNA reads TGCGCCAGCAGCAACCCTGACAGACTGCAAGAGACCCAGTACTTC. Its translation is CASSNPDRLQETQYF.

V is TRBV9 and J is TRBJ1-2, with a weak D call TRBD1 (5 bases). CDR1 is SGDLS, CDR2 YYNGEE, per germline. V was clipped by 5 bases and J by 7 bases, with 9 bases between them. The CDR3 length is 11 residues. The CDR3 bases are TGTGCCAGCAGGGGGGGATTTGGCTACACCTTC. It translates to CASRGGFGYTF.

Remarks on this clone: The same CDR3 arises from other DNA sequences in this sample as well. This chain connects TRBV5-1 to TRBJ2-7, with TRBD2 matching over 9 bases. CDR3 length equals 16 residues. After removal of 1 base from V and 3 bases from J, the junction contained 8 bases not matched to a gene. Germline V lookup: CDR1 SGHRS, CDR2 YFSETQ. The CDR3, as DNA: TGCGCCAGCAGCTTGAATCTAGCGGGAATAGACTACGAGCAGTACTTC. This sequence encodes CASSLNLAGIDYEQYF.

The J gene is TRBJ1-2, the V gene TRBV7-2; D not resolved. Trimming stripped 1 base from V and 4 bases from J, with 10 bases between. The CDR3 covers 14 residues. Germline CDR1 SGHTA, CDR2 FQGNSA. The CDR3 DNA is TGTGCCAGCAGCTTAGTAGCCGTATCCTATGGCTACACCTTC. Its translation: CASSLVAVSYGYTF. Supplemented by reference TRBV7-2 and TRBJ1-2, the full variable domain reads GAGVSQSPSNKVTEKGKDVELRCDPISGHTALYWYRQSLGQGLEFLIYFQGNSAPDKSGLPSDRFSAERTGGSVSTLTIQRTQQEDSAVYLCASSLVAVSYGYTFGSGTRLTVV.

This rearrangement joins TRBV6-5 to TRBJ1-4; possibly TRBD1 for D (5 bases). Trimming shortened V by 6 bases and J by 9 bases, and 17 bases separated the two germline ends. Germline CDR1 MNHEY, CDR2 SVGAGI. The length of the CDR3 is 14 residues. In DNA form, the CDR3 reads TGTGCCAGCAGACGTGATAAGGGACTGCAAAAACTGTTTTTT. It codes for CASRRDKGLQKLFF.

This clone is a singleton in its sample. The rearrangement joins TRBV7-2 to TRBJ2-1; D unresolved. The V gene's germline CDR1 is SGHTA and CDR2 FQGNSA. The CDR3 has 16 amino acids. Trimming removed 5 bases from V and 0 bases from J, with 14 bases in between. As DNA, the CDR3 is TGTGCCAGCAGCCTAGGCGCGGCCAGCTCCTACAATGAGCAGTTCTTC. Amino acid sequence: CASSLGAASSYNEQFF.

This clone was observed a handful of times. V and J are TRBV5-1 and TRBJ2-3; D is perhaps TRBD1 (6 bases). This CDR3 contains 15 residues. V was clipped by 0 bases and J by 1 base, with 9 bases between them. Germline CDR1 reads SGHRS; CDR2 reads YFSETQ. CDR3 coding DNA: TGCGCCAGCAGCTTGGATGCAGGGGGCACAGATACGCAGTATTTT. It codes for CASSLDAGGTDTQYF.

The rearrangement uses TRBV5-1 and TRBJ2-5; TRBD1 aligns across 9 bases. Looked up from germline, CDR1 is SGHRS and CDR2 is YFSETQ. Unmatched junction bases numbered 7, after V lost 7 bases and J lost 3 bases. This CDR3 is 14 amino acids long. CDR3 DNA: TGCGCCAGCCGGAACAGGGGGCTTGAAGAGACCCAGTACTTC. Protein product: CASRNRGLEETQYF.

The rearrangement links TRBV5-1 to TRBJ2-1; 9 nucleotides line up with TRBD2. The ends lost 4 bases at V and 8 bases at J; junction bases unmatched: 13. This CDR3 has 16 residues. CDR1 is SGHRS and CDR2 is YFSETQ in the germline V gene. The CDR3 reads CASSPGSAGGFDEQFF. In DNA form, the CDR3 reads TGCGCCAGCAGCCCGGGTTCGGCGGGAGGGTTCGATGAGCAGTTCTTC.

The chain recombines TRBV20-1 with TRBJ2-7, with a tentative D call TRBD2 (6 bases). The V end was cut by 3 bases, the J end by 0 bases, with 18 bases between. In germline, CDR1 is DFQATT, CDR2 SNEGSKA (reference sequence). The CDR3 spans 16 residues. CDR3 amino acids: CSASYKEGWNSYEQYF. In DNA form, the CDR3 reads TGCAGTGCTAGTTATAAGGAGGGGTGGAACTCCTACGAGCAGTACTTC.

This clone came up a few times. The V and J genes are TRBV3-1 (or the pseudogene TRBV3-2) and TRBJ1-3; D gene unclear. The CDR3 has 16 amino acids. The germline gives CDR1 LGHDT, CDR2 YNNKEL (reference sequence). V was pared by 4 bases and J by 0 bases, with 13 bases between. CDR3 nucleotide sequence: TGTGCCAGCAGCCCCCTGGGGAGCAACTCTGGAAACACCATATATTTT. It codes for CASSPLGSNSGNTIYF.

The V gene is TRBV19, the J gene TRBJ1-5, with TRBD1 identical over 8 bases. Germline CDR1 is LNHDA and CDR2 is SQIVND (reference sequence). V dropped 7 bases and J dropped 3; count of bases not matched to a gene: 11. This CDR3 has 16 residues. CDR3 loop: CASKIGDRGANQPQHF. CDR3 nucleotide sequence: TGTGCCAGTAAAATCGGAGACAGGGGTGCCAATCAGCCCCAGCATTTT. Supplemented by reference TRBV19 and TRBJ1-5, the full variable domain reads DGGITQSPKYLFRKEGQNVTLSCEQNLNHDAMYWYRQDPGQGLRLIYYSQIVNDFQKGDIAEGYSVSREKKESFPLTVTSAQKNPTAFYLCASKIGDRGANQPQHFGDGTRLSIL.